Sequencing of this TCR beta chain was carried out in a study of cytomegalovirus exposure and HLA in healthy donors. PCR amplification relied on 60 Vbeta primers (plus 13 Jbeta primers). Profiling relied on immunoSEQ multiplex PCR, and the TCRdb table lists in-frame clones only, not all of them. The sample has 100,000 or so clones; roughly 12% are singletons. CDR1 and CDR2 from the germline V gene are SGHRS and YFSETQ. The J segment lost 0 bases and the V segment lost 4 bases, leaving 5 bases of the junction unmatched. This CDR3 contains 16 residues. Though nominally healthy at sampling, donors likely had unrecorded immune exposures.

The V gene is TRBV5-1, the J gene TRBJ1-3; 9 bases agree with TRBD1. The sequenced sample was PBMCs. The sequence was obtained from a middle-aged man in good health and CMV-seropositive. CDR3 amino acids: CASSRTGVTSGNTIYF. Here the CDR3 DNA reads TGCGCCAGCAGCCGGACAGGGGTGACCTCTGGAAACACCATATATTTT.